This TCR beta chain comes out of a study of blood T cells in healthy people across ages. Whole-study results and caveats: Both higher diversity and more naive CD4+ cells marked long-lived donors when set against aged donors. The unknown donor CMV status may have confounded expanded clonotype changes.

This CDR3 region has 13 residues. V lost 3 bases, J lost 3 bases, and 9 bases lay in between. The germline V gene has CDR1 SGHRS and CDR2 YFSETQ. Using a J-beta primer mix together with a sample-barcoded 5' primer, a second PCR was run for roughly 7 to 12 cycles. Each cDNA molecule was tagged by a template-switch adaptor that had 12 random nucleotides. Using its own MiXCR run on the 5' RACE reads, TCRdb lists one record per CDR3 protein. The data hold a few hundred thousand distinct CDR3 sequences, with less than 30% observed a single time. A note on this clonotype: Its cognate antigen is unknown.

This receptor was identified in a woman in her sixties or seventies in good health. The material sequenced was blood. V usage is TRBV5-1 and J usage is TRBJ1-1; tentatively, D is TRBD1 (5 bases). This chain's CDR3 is CASSSRGDTEAFF. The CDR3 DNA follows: TGCGCCAGCAGCTCCCGGGGGGACACTGAAGCTTTCTTT.